Listed below are T cell receptor beta chains from one sample, sequenced in a study of T-cell reconstitution after alpha-beta-depleted transplantation in children. One entry per CDR3 protein results from TCRdb running MiXCR on the PCR reads. This sample has roughly 500,000 distinct CDR3 sequences; 15% to 20% occur once, and the top ten carry around 3.3%. Sequencing used PBMCs from the stem cell graft donor, obtained from the stem cell graft. These receptors were taken from a human donor who donated a stem cell graft to a child with acute lymphoblastic leukemia. CDR3s include the opening cysteine and the closing phenylalanine or tryptophan. The D gene is left open where the match is weak. Clone sizes are given selectively: once, few, many, or a class where the clone is expanded.

V: TRBV12-3/TRBV12-4
D: NA
J: TRBJ1-1
size: NA
CDR3: CASSDPRTVQTEAFF
DNA: TGTGCCAGCAGTGACCCTAGGACAGTTCAAACTGAAGCTTTCTTT

V: TRBV25-1
D: TRBD1
J: TRBJ2-1
size: few
CDR3: CAKPTGAKSYNEQFF
DNA: TGTGCCAAACCGACAGGGGCCAAATCCTACAATGAGCAGTTCTTC

V: TRBV7-9
D: NA
J: TRBJ2-2
size: NA
CDR3: CASSPDRNTGELFF
DNA: TGTGCCAGCAGCCCGGACAGAAACACCGGGGAGCTGTTTTTT

V: TRBV2
D: TRBD2
J: TRBJ2-1
size: few
CDR3: CASKRAGGYNEQFF
DNA: TGTGCCAGCAAACGGGCGGGAGGGTACAATGAGCAGTTCTTC

V: TRBV20-1
D: NA
J: TRBJ1-4
size: few
CDR3: CSASLRSPEKLFF
DNA: TGCAGTGCTAGTTTACGGAGCCCTGAAAAACTGTTTTTT

V: TRBV5-1
D: TRBD2
J: TRBJ2-2
size: few
CDR3: CASRTGLAETGELFF
DNA: TGCGCCAGCAGGACGGGACTAGCTGAGACCGGGGAGCTGTTTTTT

V: TRBV7-9
D: NA
J: TRBJ1-3
size: few
CDR3: CASSLGFPRSSGNTIYF
DNA: TGTGCCAGCAGCTTAGGGTTTCCGCGGAGCTCTGGAAACACCATATATTTT

V: TRBV29-1
D: NA
J: TRBJ2-7
size: few
CDR3: CSARPGSSYEQYF
DNA: TGCAGCGCACGGCCCGGCAGCTCCTACGAGCAGTACTTC

V: TRBV5-1
D: NA
J: TRBJ1-1
size: few
CDR3: CASSLAEMGLRTEAFF
DNA: TGCGCCAGCAGCTTGGCCGAGATGGGACTGCGAACTGAAGCTTTCTTT

V: TRBV4-2
D: TRBD2
J: TRBJ2-3
size: NA
CDR3: CASSLRPGLAEFTDTQYF
DNA: TGTGCCAGCAGCCTACGCCCGGGGCTAGCGGAGTTCACAGATACGCAGTATTTT

V: TRBV5-5
D: NA
J: TRBJ1-4
size: NA
CDR3: CASSLGVANEKLFF
DNA: TGTGCCAGCAGCCTGGGGGTCGCTAATGAAAAACTGTTTTTT

V: TRBV11-2
D: NA
J: TRBJ2-5
size: many
CDR3: CASSFGGLETQYF
DNA: TGTGCCAGCAGCTTCGGGGGTCTGGAGACCCAGTACTTC

V: TRBV20-1
D: NA
J: TRBJ2-7
size: few
CDR3: CSADGNSYEQYF
DNA: TGCAGTGCGGACGGCAACTCCTACGAGCAGTACTTC

V: TRBV19
D: NA
J: TRBJ1-5
size: NA
CDR3: CASSIRTVDQPQHF
DNA: TGTGCCAGTAGTATAAGGACAGTTGATCAGCCCCAGCATTTT

V: TRBV20-1
D: NA
J: TRBJ2-7
size: few
CDR3: CSARPRDTSYEQYF
DNA: TGCAGTGCTAGACCCAGGGACACCTCCTACGAGCAGTACTTC

V: TRBV4-1
D: TRBD2
J: TRBJ2-2
size: NA
CDR3: CASRPGLATRDGELFF
DNA: TGCGCCAGCAGGCCCGGACTAGCCACTCGCGACGGGGAGCTGTTTTTT

V: TRBV27
D: NA
J: TRBJ1-3
size: NA
CDR3: CASSLSNGNTIYF
DNA: TGTGCCAGCAGTTTATCGAATGGAAACACCATATATTTT

V: TRBV7-9
D: NA
J: TRBJ1-3
size: few
CDR3: CASSRVSLTEGNTIYF
DNA: TGTGCCAGCAGCCGAGTCTCCCTCACCGAGGGAAACACCATATATTTT

V: TRBV20-1
D: TRBD2
J: TRBJ2-3
size: NA
CDR3: CSARDKGGRLDTQYF
DNA: TGCAGTGCTAGAGATAAAGGCGGGAGGCTGGATACGCAGTATTTT

V: TRBV27
D: NA
J: TRBJ2-3
size: NA
CDR3: CASSLQGATDTQYF
DNA: TGTGCCAGCAGTCTACAGGGAGCCACAGATACGCAGTATTTT

V: TRBV3-1
D: TRBD2
J: TRBJ2-2
size: NA
CDR3: CASSQGLVGGELFF
DNA: TGTGCCAGCAGCCAGGGACTAGTTGGCGGGGAGCTGTTTTTT

V: TRBV7-9
D: TRBD2
J: TRBJ2-7
size: NA
CDR3: CASSLNTGGYYEQYF
DNA: TGTGCCAGCAGCTTAAATACGGGAGGGTACTACGAGCAGTACTTC

V: TRBV5-1
D: NA
J: TRBJ2-6
size: NA
CDR3: CASSLNQGTGANVLTF
DNA: TGCGCCAGCAGCCTAAACCAGGGTACTGGGGCCAACGTCCTGACTTTC

V: TRBV29-1
D: NA
J: TRBJ2-2
size: NA
CDR3: CSVDFTGELFF
DNA: TGCAGCGTTGACTTCACCGGGGAGCTGTTTTTT

V: TRBV2
D: TRBD2
J: TRBJ2-1
size: NA
CDR3: CASRAFGAGELNEQFF
DNA: TGTGCCAGCAGGGCCTTCGGGGCGGGAGAACTCAATGAGCAGTTCTTC

V: TRBV5-5
D: NA
J: TRBJ1-6
size: few
CDR3: CASSVQGTHNSPLHF
DNA: TGTGCCAGCAGCGTTCAGGGGACCCATAATTCACCCCTCCACTTT

V: TRBV11-1
D: NA
J: TRBJ2-2
size: NA
CDR3: CASSLRWQGFVNTGELFF
DNA: TGTGCCAGCAGCTTACGGTGGCAGGGATTCGTGAACACCGGGGAGCTGTTTTTT

V: TRBV15
D: NA
J: TRBJ2-1
size: few
CDR3: CATSRGVGSPNEQFF
DNA: TGTGCCACCAGCAGAGGAGTCGGGAGTCCCAATGAGCAGTTCTTC

V: TRBV29-1
D: NA
J: TRBJ1-1
size: NA
CDR3: CSVRGRGGNTEAFF
DNA: TGCAGCGTTCGTGGGAGGGGCGGGAACACTGAAGCTTTCTTT

V: TRBV5-1
D: NA
J: TRBJ2-3
size: few
CDR3: CASSLESGSDTQYF
DNA: TGCGCCAGCAGCTTGGAATCCGGGTCAGATACGCAGTATTTT

V: TRBV7-1
D: TRBD2
J: TRBJ2-3
size: few
CDR3: CASSSGTSGPRVGHTSTDTQYF
DNA: TGTGCCAGCAGCTCCGGGACTAGCGGGCCGAGAGTGGGCCATACTAGCACAGATACGCAGTATTTT

V: TRBV11-2
D: NA
J: TRBJ2-5
size: many
CDR3: CASSLVQGGQETQYF
DNA: TGTGCCAGCAGCTTAGTTCAGGGAGGTCAAGAGACCCAGTACTTC

V: TRBV7-6
D: TRBD2
J: TRBJ2-1
size: few
CDR3: CASSLERKDRGGRADNEQFF
DNA: TGTGCCAGCAGCTTAGAACGGAAAGATAGAGGCGGGAGGGCTGACAATGAGCAGTTCTTC

V: TRBV5-1
D: TRBD1
J: TRBJ1-2
size: few
CDR3: CASSGQGTPYGYTF
DNA: TGCGCCAGCAGCGGACAGGGGACCCCCTATGGCTACACCTTC

V: TRBV18
D: NA
J: TRBJ1-2
size: NA
CDR3: CASSPTVTENGYTF
DNA: TGTGCCAGCTCACCAACAGTGACAGAGAATGGCTACACCTTC

V: TRBV6-1
D: NA
J: TRBJ1-4
size: few
CDR3: CASSEEPVYEKLFF
DNA: TGTGCCAGCAGTGAGGAGCCGGTCTATGAAAAACTGTTTTTT

V: TRBV7-2
D: NA
J: TRBJ2-3
size: NA
CDR3: CASSLMLQGTDTQYF
DNA: TGTGCCAGCAGCTTAATGTTGCAGGGCACAGATACGCAGTATTTT